These 2 T cell receptor beta chains came from one sample sequenced in a study of blood T cell repertoires in COVID-19. Repertoires were generated with immunoSEQ multiplex PCR, while TCRdb's copy carries only in-frame clones and drops some. The sample includes over 200,000 clones, over 75% of them seen just once. The sample consisted of peripheral blood. Receptors originate from a woman aged 80 or over with acute or convalescent COVID-19.

A few counts support this clone. The chain has TRBV28 and TRBJ1-5; TRBD1 is a possible D gene (5 bases). Trimming removed 5 bases from V and 6 bases from J, with 11 bases in between. Germline CDR1 and CDR2: MDHEN and SYDVKM. This CDR3 has 13 residues. CDR3 DNA sequence: TGTGCCAGCAGTGGCAGGGTTTTTCAGCCCCAGCATTTT. It codes for CASSGRVFQPQHF.

The chain has TRBV29-1 and TRBJ2-1; possible D gene TRBD2, 5 bases. CDR1 is SQVTM, CDR2 ANQGSEA, per germline. The CDR3 sequence is 14 residues long. V was cut by 3 bases and J by 1 base, with 10 bases left in between. CDR3 coding DNA: TGCAGCGTTGAGGTCCAGCGGTCCTACAATGAGCAGTTCTTC. Amino acids: CSVEVQRSYNEQFF.